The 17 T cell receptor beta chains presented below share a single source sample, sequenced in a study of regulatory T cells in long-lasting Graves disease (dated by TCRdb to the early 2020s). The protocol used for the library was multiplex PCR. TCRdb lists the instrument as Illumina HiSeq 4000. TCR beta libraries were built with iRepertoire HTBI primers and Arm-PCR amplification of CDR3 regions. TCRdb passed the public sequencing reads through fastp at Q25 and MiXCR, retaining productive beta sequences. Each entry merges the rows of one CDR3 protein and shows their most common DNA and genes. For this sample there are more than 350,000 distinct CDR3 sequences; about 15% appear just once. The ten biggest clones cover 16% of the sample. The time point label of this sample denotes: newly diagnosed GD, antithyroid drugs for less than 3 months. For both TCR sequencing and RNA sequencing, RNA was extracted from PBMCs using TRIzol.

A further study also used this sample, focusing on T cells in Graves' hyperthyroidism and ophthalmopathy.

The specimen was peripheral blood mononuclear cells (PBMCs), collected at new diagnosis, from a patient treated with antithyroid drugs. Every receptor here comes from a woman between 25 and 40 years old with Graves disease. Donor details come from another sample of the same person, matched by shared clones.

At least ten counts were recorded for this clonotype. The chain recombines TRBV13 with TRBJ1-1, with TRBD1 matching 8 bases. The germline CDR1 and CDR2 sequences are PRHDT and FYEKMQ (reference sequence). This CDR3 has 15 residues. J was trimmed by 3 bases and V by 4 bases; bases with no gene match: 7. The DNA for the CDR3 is TGTGCCAGCAGCTCGACAGGGGTTACCGACACTGAAGCTTTCTTT. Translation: CASSSTGVTDTEAFF.

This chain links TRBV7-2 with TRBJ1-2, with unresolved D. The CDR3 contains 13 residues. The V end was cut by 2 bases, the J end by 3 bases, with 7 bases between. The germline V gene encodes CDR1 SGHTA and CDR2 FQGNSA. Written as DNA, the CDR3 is TGTGCCAGCAGCTTAACAGTAGACTATGGCTACACCTTC. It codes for CASSLTVDYGYTF.

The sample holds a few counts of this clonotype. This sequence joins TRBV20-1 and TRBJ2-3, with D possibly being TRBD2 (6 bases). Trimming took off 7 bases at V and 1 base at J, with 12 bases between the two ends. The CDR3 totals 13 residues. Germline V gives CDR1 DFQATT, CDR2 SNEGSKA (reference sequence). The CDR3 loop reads CSVVGGRTDTQYF. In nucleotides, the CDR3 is TGCAGTGTGGTAGGAGGGCGCACAGATACGCAGTATTTT.

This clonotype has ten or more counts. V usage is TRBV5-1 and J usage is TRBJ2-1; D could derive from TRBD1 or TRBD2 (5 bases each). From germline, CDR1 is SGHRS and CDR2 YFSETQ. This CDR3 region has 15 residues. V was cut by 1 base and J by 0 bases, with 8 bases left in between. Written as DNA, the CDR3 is TGCGCCAGCAGCTTGATGGGGGACTCCTACAATGAGCAGTTCTTC. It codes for CASSLMGDSYNEQFF. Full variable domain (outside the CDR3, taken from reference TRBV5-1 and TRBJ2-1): KAGVTQTPRYLIKTRGQQVTLSCSPISGHRSVSWYQQTPGQGLQFLFEYFSETQRNKGNFPGRFSGRQFSNSRSEMNVSTLELGDSALYLCASSLMGDSYNEQFFGPGTRLTVL.

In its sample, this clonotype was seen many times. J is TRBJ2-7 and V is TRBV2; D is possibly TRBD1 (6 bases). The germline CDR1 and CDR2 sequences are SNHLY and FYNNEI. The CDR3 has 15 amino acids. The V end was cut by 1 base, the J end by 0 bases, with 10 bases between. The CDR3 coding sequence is TGTGCCAGCAGTGAAGTGGGGACAAGCTCCTACGAGCAGTACTTC. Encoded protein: CASSEVGTSSYEQYF.

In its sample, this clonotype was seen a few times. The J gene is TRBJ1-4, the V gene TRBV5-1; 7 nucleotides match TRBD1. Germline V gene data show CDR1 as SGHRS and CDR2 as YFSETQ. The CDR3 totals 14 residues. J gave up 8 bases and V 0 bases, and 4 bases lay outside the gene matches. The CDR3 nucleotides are TGCGCCAGCAGCTTGGAGCAGGGGGAGGAAAAACTGTTTTTT. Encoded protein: CASSLEQGEEKLFF.

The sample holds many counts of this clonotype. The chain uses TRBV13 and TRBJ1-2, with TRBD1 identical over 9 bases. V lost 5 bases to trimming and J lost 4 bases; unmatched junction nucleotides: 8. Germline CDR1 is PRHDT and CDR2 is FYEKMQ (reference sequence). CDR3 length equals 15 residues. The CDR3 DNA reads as TGTGCCAGCAGCAGAAGAGAGACAGGGGGCTATGGCTACACCTTC. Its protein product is CASSRRETGGYGYTF.

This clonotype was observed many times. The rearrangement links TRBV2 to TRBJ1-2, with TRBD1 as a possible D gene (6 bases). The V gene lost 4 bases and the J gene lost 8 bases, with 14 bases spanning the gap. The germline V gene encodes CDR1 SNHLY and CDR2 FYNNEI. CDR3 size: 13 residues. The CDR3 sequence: CASSVDSGNGYTF. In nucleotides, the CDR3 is TGTGCCAGCAGTGTGGACAGTGGGAACGGCTACACCTTC.

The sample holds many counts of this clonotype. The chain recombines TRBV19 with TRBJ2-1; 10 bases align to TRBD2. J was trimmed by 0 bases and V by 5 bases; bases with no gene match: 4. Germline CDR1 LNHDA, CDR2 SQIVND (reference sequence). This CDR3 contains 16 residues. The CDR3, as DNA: TGTGCCAGTAGTTGGGCTAGCGGGAGCTCCTACAATGAGCAGTTCTTC. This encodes CASSWASGSSYNEQFF.

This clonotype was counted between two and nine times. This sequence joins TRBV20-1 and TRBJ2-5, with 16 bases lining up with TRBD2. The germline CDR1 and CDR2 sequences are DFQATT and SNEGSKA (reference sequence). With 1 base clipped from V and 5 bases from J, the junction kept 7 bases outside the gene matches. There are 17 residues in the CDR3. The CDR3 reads CSARAGTSGRESETQYF. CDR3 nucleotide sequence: TGCAGTGCTAGAGCCGGGACTAGCGGGAGGGAAAGCGAGACCCAGTACTTC.

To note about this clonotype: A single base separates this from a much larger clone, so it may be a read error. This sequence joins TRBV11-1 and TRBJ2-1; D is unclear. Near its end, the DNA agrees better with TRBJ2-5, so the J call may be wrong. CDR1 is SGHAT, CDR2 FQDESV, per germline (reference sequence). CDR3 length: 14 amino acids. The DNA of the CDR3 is TGTGCCAGCAGCTCCACTCCGGGCCAAGATACCCAGTACTTC. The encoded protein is CASSSTPGQDTQYF.

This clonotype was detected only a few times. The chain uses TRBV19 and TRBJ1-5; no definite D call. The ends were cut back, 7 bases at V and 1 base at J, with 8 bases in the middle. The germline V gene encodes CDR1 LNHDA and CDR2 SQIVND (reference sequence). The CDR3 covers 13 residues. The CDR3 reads CASKAESNQPQHF. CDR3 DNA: TGTGCCAGTAAGGCGGAGAGCAATCAGCCCCAGCATTTT.

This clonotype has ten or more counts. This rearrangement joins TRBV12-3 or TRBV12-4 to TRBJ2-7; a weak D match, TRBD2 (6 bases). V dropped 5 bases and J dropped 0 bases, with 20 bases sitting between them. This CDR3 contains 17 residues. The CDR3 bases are TGTGCCAGCAGTCCCCCACCCCCCGGGACTTCCTCCTACGAGCAGTACTTC. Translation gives CASSPPPPGTSSYEQYF.

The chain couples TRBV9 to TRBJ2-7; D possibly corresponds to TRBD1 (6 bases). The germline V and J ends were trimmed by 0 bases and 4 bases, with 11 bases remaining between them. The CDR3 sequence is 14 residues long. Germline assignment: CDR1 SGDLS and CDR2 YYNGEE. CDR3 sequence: CASSVGGPMYEQYF. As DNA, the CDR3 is TGTGCCAGCAGCGTAGGGGGGCCGATGTACGAGCAGTACTTC. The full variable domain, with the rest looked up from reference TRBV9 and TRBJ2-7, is DSGVTQTPKHLITATGQRVTLRCSPRSGDLSVYWYQQSLDQGLQFLIQYYNGEERAKGNILERFSAQQFPDLHSELNLSSLELGDSALYFCASSVGGPMYEQYFGPGTRLTVT.

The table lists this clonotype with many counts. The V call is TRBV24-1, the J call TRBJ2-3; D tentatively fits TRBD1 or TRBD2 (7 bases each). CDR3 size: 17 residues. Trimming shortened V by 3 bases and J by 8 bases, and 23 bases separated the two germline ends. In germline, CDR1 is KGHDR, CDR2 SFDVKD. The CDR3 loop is CATSDTHQGGNVVTQYF. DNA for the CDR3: TGTGCCACCAGTGATACCCACCAGGGGGGGAACGTCGTTACGCAGTATTTT.

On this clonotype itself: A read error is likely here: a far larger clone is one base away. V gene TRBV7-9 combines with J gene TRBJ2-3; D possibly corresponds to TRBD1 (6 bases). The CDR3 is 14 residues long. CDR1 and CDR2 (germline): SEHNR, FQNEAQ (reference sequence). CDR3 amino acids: CASSAQGTTDTQYF. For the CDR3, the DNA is TGCGCCAGCAGCGCTCAGGGGACCACAGATACGCAGTATTTT.

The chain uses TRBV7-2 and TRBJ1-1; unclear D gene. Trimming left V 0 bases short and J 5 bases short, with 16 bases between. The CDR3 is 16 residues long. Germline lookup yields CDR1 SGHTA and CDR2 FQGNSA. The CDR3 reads CASSLAEGPLGTEAFF. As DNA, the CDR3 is TGTGCCAGCAGCTTAGCGGAAGGACCTCTTGGGACTGAAGCTTTCTTT.